The clone carrying this TCR beta chain was observed once. It was with random hexamers that roughly 0.5 to 1 ug RNA was reverse transcribed. Amplification of TCR beta CDR3 spanned 54 Vbeta and 13 Jbeta via immunoSEQ multiplex PCR. MiXCR was run by TCRdb on the immunoSEQ multiplex PCR reads, yielding one entry per CDR3 protein. The sample carries under 200,000 distinct CDR3 sequences, 85% to 95% recorded once. This entry belongs to a study of CD8 T cells in Susac syndrome. Study-level information: Susac syndrome patients were untreated, on corticosteroids with some adding intravenous immunoglobulin, or on intravenous immunoglobulin only.

The authors carried out high-throughput sequencing of TCR beta. They applied it to CD8+ and CD4+ T cells obtained from blood. Negative isolation yielded the CD8+ and CD4+ T cells, while FACS enriched the TEMRA cells. This CDR3 region has 16 residues. V lost 3 bases to trimming and J lost 4 bases, with 17 bases between them. This sequence joins TRBV12-3 or TRBV12-4 and TRBJ2-3; a possible D gene is TRBD2 (6 bases). Sequencing used CD4+ T cells from PBMCs. The source of this sequence is a human donor with Susac syndrome. The chain's CDR3 is CASSLGLRRDSDTQYF. The CDR3 bases are TGTGCCAGCAGTTTGGGGCTTAGAAGGGACTCAGATACGCAGTATTTT.